Listed below are T cell receptor beta chains from one sample, sequenced in a study of T cell repertoires in cytomegalovirus infection. Each CDR3 protein is one row after TCRdb ran MiXCR on the reads. This table has around 740,000 distinct CDR3 sequences, 35% to 40% appearing once. The sample comprised PBMCs. Receptors were obtained from a human donor in good health (CMV status not recorded). Some clones in this sample may be carry-over from other donors' samples. The CDR3 runs from the conserved cysteine through the conserved F or W. The D gene is left open where the match is weak. Not every row has a clone size; where given, it reads once, few, many or a size class.

>NA|TRBV19|NA|TRBJ1-2
CASSTMTENYGYTF
TGTGCCAGTAGTACCATGACAGAAAACTATGGCTACACCTTC
>NA|TRBV7-3|NA|TRBJ2-1
CASSLTTGLLMYEQFF
TGTGCCAGCAGCTTGACAACGGGACTTCTAATGTATGAGCAGTTCTTC
>NA|TRBV4-1|NA|TRBJ2-7
CASSTHLRDGVTYEQYF
TGCGCCAGCAGCACACACCTCCGGGACGGAGTAACCTACGAGCAGTACTTC
>TRBD1|TRBV7-2|NA|TRBJ1-2
CAGSLDSRGVYGYTF
TGTGCCGGCAGCTTAGATTCCAGGGGGGTCTATGGCTACACCTTC
>NA|TRBV6-5|few|TRBJ1-1
CASSYSYALSGEAFF
TGTGCCAGCAGTTACTCATACGCCCTTTCGGGGGAAGCTTTCTTT
>NA|TRBV29-1|NA|TRBJ1-1
CSASGLGMNTEAFF
TGCAGCGCTTCCGGTTTGGGGATGAACACTGAAGCTTTCTTT
>NA|TRBV10-3|NA|TRBJ2-1
CAISPGTATDEQFF
TGTGCCATCAGTCCCGGGACGGCAACCGATGAGCAGTTCTTC
>TRBD1|TRBV6-5|few|TRBJ1-5
CASSSHSGGTQPQHF
TGTGCCAGCAGTTCCCATTCAGGGGGCACTCAGCCCCAGCATTTT
>NA|TRBV2|NA|TRBJ1-3
CASRHPQGSGNTIYF
TGTGCCAGCAGGCATCCTCAGGGATCTGGAAACACCATATATTTT
>NA|TRBV11-2|few|TRBJ1-6
CASSLVASDNSPLHF
TGTGCCAGCAGCTTAGTGGCGTCCGATAATTCACCCCTCCACTTT
>NA|TRBV6-2/TRBV6-3|few|TRBJ2-7
CASSYWGSYEQYF
TGTGCCAGCAGTTATTGGGGGTCCTACGAGCAGTACTTC
>NA|TRBV10-3|NA|TRBJ1-4
CAIMGMGVDEKLFF
TGTGCCATCATGGGCATGGGGGTGGATGAAAAACTGTTTTTT
>NA|TRBV7-3|NA|TRBJ2-5
CASSLTVRETQYF
TGTGCCAGCAGCTTAACCGTACGAGAGACCCAGTACTTC
>TRBD1|TRBV27|few|TRBJ1-5
CASSLAGTGQQPQHF
TGTGCCAGCAGTTTAGCCGGGACAGGGCAGCAGCCCCAGCATTTT